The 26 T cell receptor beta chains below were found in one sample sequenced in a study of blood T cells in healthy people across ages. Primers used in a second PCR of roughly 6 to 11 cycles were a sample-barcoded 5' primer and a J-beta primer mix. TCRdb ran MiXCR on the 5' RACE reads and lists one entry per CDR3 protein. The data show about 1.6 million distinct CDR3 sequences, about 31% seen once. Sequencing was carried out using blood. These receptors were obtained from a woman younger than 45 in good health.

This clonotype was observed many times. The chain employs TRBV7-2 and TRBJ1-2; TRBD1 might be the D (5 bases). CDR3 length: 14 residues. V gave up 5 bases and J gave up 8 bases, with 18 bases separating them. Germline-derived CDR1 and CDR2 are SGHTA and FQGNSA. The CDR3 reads CASSPRGGYRGYTF. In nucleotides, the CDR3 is TGTGCCAGCAGCCCAAGGGGTGGGTACCGAGGCTACACCTTC.

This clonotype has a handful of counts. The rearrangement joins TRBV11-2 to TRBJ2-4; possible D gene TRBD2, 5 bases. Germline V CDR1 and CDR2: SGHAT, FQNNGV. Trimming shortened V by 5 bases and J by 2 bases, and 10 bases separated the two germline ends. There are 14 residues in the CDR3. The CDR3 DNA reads TGTGCCAGCAGCCCACTAGTAACCAAAAACATTCAGTACTTC. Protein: CASSPLVTKNIQYF.

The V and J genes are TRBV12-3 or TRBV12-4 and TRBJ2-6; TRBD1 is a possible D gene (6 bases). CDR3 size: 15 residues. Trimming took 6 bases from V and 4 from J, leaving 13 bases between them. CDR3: CASSNTGPGANVLTF. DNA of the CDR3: TGTGCCAGCAGCAACACAGGGCCCGGGGCCAACGTCCTGACTTTC.

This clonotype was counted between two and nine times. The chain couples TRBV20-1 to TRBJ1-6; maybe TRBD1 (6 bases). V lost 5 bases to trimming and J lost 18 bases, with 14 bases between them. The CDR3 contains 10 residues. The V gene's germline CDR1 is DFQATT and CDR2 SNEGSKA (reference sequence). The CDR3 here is CSAGGGISHF. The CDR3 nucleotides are TGCAGTGCTGGGGGGGGCATTTCCCACTTT.

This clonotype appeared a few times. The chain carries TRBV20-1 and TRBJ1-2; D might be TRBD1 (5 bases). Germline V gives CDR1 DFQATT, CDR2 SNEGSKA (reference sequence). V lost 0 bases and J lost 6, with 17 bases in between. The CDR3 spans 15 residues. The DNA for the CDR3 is TGCAGTGCTAGAGATCTTTACAGTGGGGGGAATGGCTACACCTTC. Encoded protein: CSARDLYSGGNGYTF.

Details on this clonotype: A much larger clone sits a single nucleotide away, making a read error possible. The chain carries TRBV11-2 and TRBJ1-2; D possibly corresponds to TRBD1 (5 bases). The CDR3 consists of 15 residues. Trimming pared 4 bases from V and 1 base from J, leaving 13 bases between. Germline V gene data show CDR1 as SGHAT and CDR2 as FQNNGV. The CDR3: CASSWAGTLNYGYTF. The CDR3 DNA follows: TGTGCCAGCAGCTGGGCAGGGACCCTTAACTATGGCTACACCTTC.

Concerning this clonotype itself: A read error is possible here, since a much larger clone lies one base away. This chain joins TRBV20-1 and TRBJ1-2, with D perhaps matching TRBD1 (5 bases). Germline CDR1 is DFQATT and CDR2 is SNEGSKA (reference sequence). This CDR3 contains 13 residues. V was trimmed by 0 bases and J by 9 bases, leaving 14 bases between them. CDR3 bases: TGCAGTGCTAGAGACGGGACCCTGGGGCGCTACACCTTC. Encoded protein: CSARDGTLGRYTF.

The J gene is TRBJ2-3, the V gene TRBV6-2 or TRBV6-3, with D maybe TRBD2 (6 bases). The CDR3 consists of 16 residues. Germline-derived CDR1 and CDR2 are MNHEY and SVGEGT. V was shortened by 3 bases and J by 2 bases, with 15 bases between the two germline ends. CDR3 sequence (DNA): TGTGCCAGCAGTTATCTCGGGGCGGGGAACACAGATACGCAGTATTTT. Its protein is CASSYLGAGNTDTQYF.

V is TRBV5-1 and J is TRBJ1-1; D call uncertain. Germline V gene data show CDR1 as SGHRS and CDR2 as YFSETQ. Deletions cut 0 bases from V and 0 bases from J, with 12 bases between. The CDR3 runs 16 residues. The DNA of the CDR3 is TGCGCCAGCAGCTTGGGTGGATTAACTCTGAACACTGAAGCTTTCTTT. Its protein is CASSLGGLTLNTEAFF. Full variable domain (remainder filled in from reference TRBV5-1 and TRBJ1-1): KAGVTQTPRYLIKTRGQQVTLSCSPISGHRSVSWYQQTPGQGLQFLFEYFSETQRNKGNFPGRFSGRQFSNSRSEMNVSTLELGDSALYLCASSLGGLTLNTEAFFGQGTRLTVV.

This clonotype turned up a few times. This CDR3 is CASSYIWSNAGEQFF. CDR3 nucleotides: TGTGCCAGCAGCTATATTTGGTCCAACGCCGGGGAGCAGTTCTTC. The genes are TRBV7-2 and TRBJ2-1; no clear D gene. V was pared by 4 bases and J by 10 bases, with 20 bases between. There are 15 residues in the CDR3. Germline loops: CDR1 SGHTA, CDR2 FQGNSA.

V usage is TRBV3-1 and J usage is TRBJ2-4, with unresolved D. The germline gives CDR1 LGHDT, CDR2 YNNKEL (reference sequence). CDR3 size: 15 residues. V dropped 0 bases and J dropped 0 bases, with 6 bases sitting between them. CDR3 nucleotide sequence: TGTGCCAGCAGCCAAGAGGGCCTAGCCAAAAACATTCAGTACTTC. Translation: CASSQEGLAKNIQYF.

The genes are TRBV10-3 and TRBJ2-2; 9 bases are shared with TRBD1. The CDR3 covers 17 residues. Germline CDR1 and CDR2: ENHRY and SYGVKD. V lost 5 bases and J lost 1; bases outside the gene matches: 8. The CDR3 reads CAISQTGQGMNTGELFF. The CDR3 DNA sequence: TGTGCCATCAGTCAAACCGGACAGGGGATGAACACCGGGGAGCTGTTTTTT.

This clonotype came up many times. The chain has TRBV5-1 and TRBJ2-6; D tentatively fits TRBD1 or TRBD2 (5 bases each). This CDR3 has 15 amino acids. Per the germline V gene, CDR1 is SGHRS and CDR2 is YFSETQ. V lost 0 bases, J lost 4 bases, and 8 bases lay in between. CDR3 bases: TGCGCCAGCAGCTTGGCGGGGACCGGGGCCAACGTCCTGACTTTC. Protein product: CASSLAGTGANVLTF. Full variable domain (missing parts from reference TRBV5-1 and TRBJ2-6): KAGVTQTPRYLIKTRGQQVTLSCSPISGHRSVSWYQQTPGQGLQFLFEYFSETQRNKGNFPGRFSGRQFSNSRSEMNVSTLELGDSALYLCASSLAGTGANVLTFGAGSRLTVL.

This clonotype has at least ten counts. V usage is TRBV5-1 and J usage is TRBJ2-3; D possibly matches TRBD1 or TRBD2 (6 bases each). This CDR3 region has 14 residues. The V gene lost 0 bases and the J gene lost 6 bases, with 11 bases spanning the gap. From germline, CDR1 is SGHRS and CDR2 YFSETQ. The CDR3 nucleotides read TGCGCCAGCAGCTTGGGGACGGGGGCGGATACGCAGTATTTT. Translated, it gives CASSLGTGADTQYF.

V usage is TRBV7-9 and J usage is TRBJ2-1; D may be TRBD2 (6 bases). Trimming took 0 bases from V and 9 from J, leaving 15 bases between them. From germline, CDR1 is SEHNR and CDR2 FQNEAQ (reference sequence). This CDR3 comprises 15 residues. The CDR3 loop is CASSLAEGRDAEQFF. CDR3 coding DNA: TGTGCCAGCAGCTTAGCGGAGGGACGGGACGCTGAGCAGTTCTTC.

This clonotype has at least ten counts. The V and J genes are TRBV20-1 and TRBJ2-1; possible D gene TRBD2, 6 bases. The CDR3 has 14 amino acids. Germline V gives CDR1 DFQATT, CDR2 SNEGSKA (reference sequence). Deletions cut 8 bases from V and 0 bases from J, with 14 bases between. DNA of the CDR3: TGCAGTAGCCCGGGGGTGAGCTCCTACAATGAGCAGTTCTTC. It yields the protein CSSPGVSSYNEQFF.

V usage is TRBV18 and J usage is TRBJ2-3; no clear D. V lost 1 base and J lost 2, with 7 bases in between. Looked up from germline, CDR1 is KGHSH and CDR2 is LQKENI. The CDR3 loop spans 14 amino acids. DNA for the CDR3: TGTGCCAGCTCACCACAATCCTACACAGATACGCAGTATTTT. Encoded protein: CASSPQSYTDTQYF. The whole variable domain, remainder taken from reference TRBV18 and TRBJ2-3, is NAGVMQNPRHLVRRRGQEARLRCSPMKGHSHVYWYRQLPEEGLKFMVYLQKENIIDESGMPKERFSAEFPKEGPSILRIQQVVRGDSAAYFCASSPQSYTDTQYFGPGTRLTVL.

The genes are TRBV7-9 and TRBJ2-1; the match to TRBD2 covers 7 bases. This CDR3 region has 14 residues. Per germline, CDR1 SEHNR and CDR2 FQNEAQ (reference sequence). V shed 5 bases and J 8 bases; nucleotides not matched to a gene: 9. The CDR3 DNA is TGTGCCAGCAGCCCCAGGGAGGGGAGGCATGAGCAGTTCTTC. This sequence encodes CASSPREGRHEQFF.

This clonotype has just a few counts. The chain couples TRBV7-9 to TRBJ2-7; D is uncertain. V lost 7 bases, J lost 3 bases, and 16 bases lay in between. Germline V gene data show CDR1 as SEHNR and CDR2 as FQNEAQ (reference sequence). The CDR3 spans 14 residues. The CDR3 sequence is CASTRAQRDYEQYF. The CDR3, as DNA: TGTGCCAGCACCCGGGCCCAGCGAGACTACGAGCAGTACTTC.

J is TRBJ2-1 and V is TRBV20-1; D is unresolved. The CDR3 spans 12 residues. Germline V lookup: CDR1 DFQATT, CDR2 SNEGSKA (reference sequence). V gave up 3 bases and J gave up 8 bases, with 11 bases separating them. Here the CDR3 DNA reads TGCAGTGCTAGCCCCCAACTCGATGAGCAGTTCTTC. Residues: CSASPQLDEQFF.

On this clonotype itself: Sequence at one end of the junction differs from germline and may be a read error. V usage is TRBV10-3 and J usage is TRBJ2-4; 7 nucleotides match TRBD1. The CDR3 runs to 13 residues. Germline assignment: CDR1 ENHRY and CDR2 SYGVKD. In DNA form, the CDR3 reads TGTGCCATCAGTGGGGAGACAGGGAACACTCAGTACTTC. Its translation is CAISGETGNTQYF.

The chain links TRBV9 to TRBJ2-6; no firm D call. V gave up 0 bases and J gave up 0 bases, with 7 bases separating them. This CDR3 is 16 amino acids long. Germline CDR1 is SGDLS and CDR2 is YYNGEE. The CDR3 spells CASSVAGSSGANVLTF. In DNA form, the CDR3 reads TGTGCCAGCAGCGTAGCCGGATCCTCTGGGGCCAACGTCCTGACTTTC. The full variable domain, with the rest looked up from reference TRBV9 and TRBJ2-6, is DSGVTQTPKHLITATGQRVTLRCSPRSGDLSVYWYQQSLDQGLQFLIQYYNGEERAKGNILERFSAQQFPDLHSELNLSSLELGDSALYFCASSVAGSSGANVLTFGAGSRLTVL.

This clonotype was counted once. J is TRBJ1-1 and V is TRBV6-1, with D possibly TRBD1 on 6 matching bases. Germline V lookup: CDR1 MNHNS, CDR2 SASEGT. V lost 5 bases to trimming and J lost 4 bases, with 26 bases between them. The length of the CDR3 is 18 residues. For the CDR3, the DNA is TGTGCCAGCAGTCCGCTGACCGGGGGCCCTAGGCCTCCCACTGAAGCTTTCTTT. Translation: CASSPLTGGPRPPTEAFF.

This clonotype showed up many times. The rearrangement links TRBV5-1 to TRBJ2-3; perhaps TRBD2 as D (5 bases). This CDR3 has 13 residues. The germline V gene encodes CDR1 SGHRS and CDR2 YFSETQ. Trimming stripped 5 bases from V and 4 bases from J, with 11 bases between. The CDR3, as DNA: TGCGCCAGCAGTATGGCTAGCCCAGATACGCAGTATTTT. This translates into CASSMASPDTQYF.

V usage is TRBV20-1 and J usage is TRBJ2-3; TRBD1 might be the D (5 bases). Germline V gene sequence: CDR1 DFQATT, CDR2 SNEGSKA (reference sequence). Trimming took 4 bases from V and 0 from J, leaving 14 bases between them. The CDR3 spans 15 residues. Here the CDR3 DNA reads TGCAGTGCTATAGAGCTGACAGCGAGCACAGATACGCAGTATTTT. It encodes CSAIELTASTDTQYF.

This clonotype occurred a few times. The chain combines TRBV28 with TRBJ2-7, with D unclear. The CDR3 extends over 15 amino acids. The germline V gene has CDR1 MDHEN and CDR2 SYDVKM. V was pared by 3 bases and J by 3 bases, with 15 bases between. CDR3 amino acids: CASSFLRSLIYEQYF. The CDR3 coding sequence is TGTGCCAGCAGTTTCCTACGATCCTTAATCTACGAGCAGTACTTC.